This TCR beta chain derives from a study of vaccination effects on CD4 cells after COVID-19. Study-level background: Researchers obtained post-vaccine samples at a median of 72 days past the second dose.

Using viral peptide pools, the ViraFEST assay grew out antigen-specific CD4+ T cells prior to sequencing. Cultured cells yielded isolated CD4+ T cells after approximately nine days. Between March and December 2020, the person had a SARS-CoV-2 infection that PCR confirmed. Of the BNT162b2 and mRNA-1273 vaccines, participants received two doses of one or the other. Peptides at about 10 ug/ml and IL-2 at about 10 IU/ml were added to around 2 million PBMC per well. Comments on this clone: What it binds is not known.

Method: immunoSEQ multiplex PCR; TCRdb's copy keeps in-frame clones and lacks some. The sample consists of 15,000 to 20,000 clones, about 74% of them appearing once. Germline V gives CDR1 LGHNA, CDR2 YNFKEQ. Trimming shortened V by 2 bases and J by 2 bases, and 8 bases separated the two germline ends. The CDR3 contains 14 residues. The chain couples TRBV4-2 to TRBJ2-3; D unresolved. This sequence was found in a human donor who had a prior SARS-CoV-2 infection. The sample was CD4+ T cells from PBMCs cultured with SARS-CoV-2 spike peptides, taken after COVID-19 vaccination. The CDR3 region is CASSQQATTDTQYF. Here the CDR3 DNA reads TGTGCCAGCAGCCAACAGGCAACCACAGATACGCAGTATTTT.